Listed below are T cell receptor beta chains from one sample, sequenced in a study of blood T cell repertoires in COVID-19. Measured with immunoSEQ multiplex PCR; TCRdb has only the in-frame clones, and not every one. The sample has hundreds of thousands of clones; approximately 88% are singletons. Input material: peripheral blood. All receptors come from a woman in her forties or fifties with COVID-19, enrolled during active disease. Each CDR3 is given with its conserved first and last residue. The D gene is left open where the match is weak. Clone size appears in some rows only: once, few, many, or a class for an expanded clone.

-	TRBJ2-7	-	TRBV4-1	TGCGCCAGCAGCCAAATTTCTCCAAGCCGCTCAATGGAGCAGTACTTC	CASSQISPSRSMEQYF
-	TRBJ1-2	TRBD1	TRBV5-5	TGTGCCAGCAGTCAGGGACAGAACTATGGCTACACCTTC	CASSQGQNYGYTF
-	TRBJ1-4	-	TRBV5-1	TGCGCCAGCAGCTTGGAGGCCAATGCGGGTGAAAAACTGTTTTTT	CASSLEANAGEKLFF
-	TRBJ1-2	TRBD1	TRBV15	TGTGCCACCAGTCGGACAGGGAGAGGGCCTAACTATGGCTACACCTTC	CATSRTGRGPNYGYTF
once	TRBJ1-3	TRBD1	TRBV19	TGTGCCAGTAGTATCCGACAGGGGTCAGGAAACACCATATATTTT	CASSIRQGSGNTIYF
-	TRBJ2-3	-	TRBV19	TGTGCCAGTAGTAAGCAAGGGGCGGTGGGGCAGTATTTT	CASSKQGAVGQYF
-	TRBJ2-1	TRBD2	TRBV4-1	TGCGCCAGCAGCCAAGGTGGACTAGAAGAGCAGTTCTTC	CASSQGGLEEQFF
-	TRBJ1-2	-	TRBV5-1	TGCGCCAGCAGCGCGGTTACAGGAGACTATGGCTACACCTTC	CASSAVTGDYGYTF
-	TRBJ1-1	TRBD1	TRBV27	TGTGCCAGCAGTTTAACAGGGGGCGGGTACACTGAAGCTTTCTTT	CASSLTGGGYTEAFF
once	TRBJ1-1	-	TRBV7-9	TGTGCCAGCAGTCCAGTAGTAGCGAACACTGAAGCTTTCTTT	CASSPVVANTEAFF
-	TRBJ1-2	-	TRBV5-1	TGCGCCAGCAGCTTGGGACAGGCATATAGTAACTATGGCTACACCTTC	CASSLGQAYSNYGYTF
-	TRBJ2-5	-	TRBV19	TGTGCCAGTAGTATAGAAGGGGGGACCCAGTACTTC	CASSIEGGTQYF
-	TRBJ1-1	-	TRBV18	TGTGCCAGCTCACCGCGGGGGGCTGCGTATACTGAAGCTTTCTTT	CASSPRGAAYTEAFF
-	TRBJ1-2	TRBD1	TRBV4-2	TGTGCCAGCAGCCAAGGACCGACAGGGGGCTCTGGCTACACCTTC	CASSQGPTGGSGYTF
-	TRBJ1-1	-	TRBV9	TGTGCCAGCGCCGGGACACTTAACACTGAAGCTTTCTTT	CASAGTLNTEAFF
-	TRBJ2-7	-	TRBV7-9	TGTGCCAGCAGCTCCGGTGAGGTAGACGAGCAGTACTTC	CASSSGEVDEQYF